These 5 T cell receptor beta chains originate from one sample sequenced in a study of cytomegalovirus exposure and HLA in healthy donors. The study ran its PCR with 60 Vbeta and 13 Jbeta primers. The method was immunoSEQ multiplex PCR; TCRdb's version includes in-frame clones alone and lacks a portion of them. The repertoire has some 150,000 clones, less than 65% of them found once; the top ten carry 2.5% to 3.5%. Sequencing was done on a sample of PBMCs. The receptors derive from a woman aged 25 to 39 in good health and CMV-seropositive.

This clone was seen a few times. The junction shows a germline mismatch at one end, possibly a read error. This chain connects TRBV7-7 to TRBJ2-7; D is uncertain. This CDR3 comprises 14 residues. Germline values: CDR1 SSHAT, CDR2 FNYEAQ (reference sequence). The CDR3 region has the DNA TGTGCTAGCAGCTTAGATACGAGCTCCTACGAGCAGTACTTC. It yields the protein CASSLDTSSYEQYF.

V gene TRBV5-1 combines with J gene TRBJ1-4, with 9 bases fitting TRBD1. With V trimmed by 5 bases and J by 8 bases, 10 bases remained unmatched. The CDR3 contains 15 residues. In germline, CDR1 is SGHRS, CDR2 YFSETQ. The CDR3 sequence: CASRPTGGVIEKLFF. The DNA of the CDR3 is TGCGCCAGCAGACCCACAGGGGGCGTCATAGAAAAACTGTTTTTT.

The chain carries TRBV19 and TRBJ2-7; TRBD2 matches 15 bases. J lost 2 bases, V lost 5 bases, and 1 base had no gene match. Germline lookup yields CDR1 LNHDA and CDR2 SQIVND (reference sequence). The CDR3 is made up of 15 amino acids. CDR3 in DNA: TGTGCCAGTAGTTGGACTAGCGGGGGGGCCTACGAGCAGTACTTC. This sequence encodes CASSWTSGGAYEQYF. The whole variable domain, remainder taken from reference TRBV19 and TRBJ2-7, is DGGITQSPKYLFRKEGQNVTLSCEQNLNHDAMYWYRQDPGQGLRLIYYSQIVNDFQKGDIAEGYSVSREKKESFPLTVTSAQKNPTAFYLCASSWTSGGAYEQYFGPGTRLTVT.

The rearrangement uses TRBV6-5 and TRBJ1-2; tentative D call: TRBD1 (5 bases). CDR3 length: 15 amino acids. Between the trimmed V and J ends, which lost 0 bases and 4 bases, there was a span of 12 bases. CDR1 and CDR2 from the germline V gene are MNHEY and SVGAGI. This CDR3 is CASSYSQGGSYGYTF. The CDR3 DNA reads as TGTGCCAGCAGTTACTCGCAGGGCGGAAGCTATGGCTACACCTTC.

The chain joins TRBV6-1 to TRBJ1-2; D may be TRBD1 (6 bases). V lost 7 bases and J 4 bases, leaving 19 bases between the germline ends. This CDR3 has 15 residues. Germline V gives CDR1 MNHNS, CDR2 SASEGT. CDR3 DNA sequence: TGTGCCAGCACCCCCCGGGGGGCACAGGGCTATGGCTACACCTTC. Translated: CASTPRGAQGYGYTF.